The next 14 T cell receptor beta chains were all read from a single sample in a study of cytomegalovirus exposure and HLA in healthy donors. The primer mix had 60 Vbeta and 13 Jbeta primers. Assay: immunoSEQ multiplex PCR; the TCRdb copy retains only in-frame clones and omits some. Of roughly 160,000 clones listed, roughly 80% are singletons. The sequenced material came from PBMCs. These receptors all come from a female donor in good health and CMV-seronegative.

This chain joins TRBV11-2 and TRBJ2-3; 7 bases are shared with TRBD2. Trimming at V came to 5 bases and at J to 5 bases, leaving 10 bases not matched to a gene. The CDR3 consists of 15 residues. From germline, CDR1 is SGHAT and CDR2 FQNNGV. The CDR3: CASSPPSGRGDTQYF. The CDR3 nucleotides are TGTGCCAGCAGCCCGCCTTCGGGGAGGGGAGATACGCAGTATTTT.

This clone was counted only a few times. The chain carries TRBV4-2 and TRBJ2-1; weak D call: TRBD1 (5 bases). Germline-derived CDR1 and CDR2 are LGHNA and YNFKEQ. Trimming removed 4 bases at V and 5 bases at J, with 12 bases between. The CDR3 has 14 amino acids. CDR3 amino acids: CASSPPRENNEQFF. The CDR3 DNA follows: TGTGCCAGCAGCCCACCCAGGGAAAACAATGAGCAGTTCTTC.

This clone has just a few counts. CDR3 residues: CASSVDGPRDTQYF. The CDR3 DNA sequence: TGTGCCAGCAGCGTGGACGGTCCAAGAGATACGCAGTATTTT. The chain recombines TRBV5-5 with TRBJ2-3, with unresolved D. This CDR3 contains 14 residues. In germline, CDR1 is SGHKS, CDR2 YYEKEE (reference sequence). Deletions cut 4 bases from V and 5 bases from J, with 14 bases between. Full variable domain (rest looked up from reference TRBV5-5 and TRBJ2-3): DAGVTQSPTHLIKTRGQQVTLRCSPISGHKSVSWYQQVLGQGPQFIFQYYEKEERGRGNFPDRFSARQFPNYSSELNVNALLLGDSALYLCASSVDGPRDTQYFGPGTRLTVL.

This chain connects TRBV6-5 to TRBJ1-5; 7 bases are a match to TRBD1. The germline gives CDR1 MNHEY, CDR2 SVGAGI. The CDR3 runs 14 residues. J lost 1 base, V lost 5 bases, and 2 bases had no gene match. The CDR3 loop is CASSEDRSNQPQHF. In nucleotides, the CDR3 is TGTGCCAGCAGTGAGGACAGGAGCAATCAGCCCCAGCATTTT.

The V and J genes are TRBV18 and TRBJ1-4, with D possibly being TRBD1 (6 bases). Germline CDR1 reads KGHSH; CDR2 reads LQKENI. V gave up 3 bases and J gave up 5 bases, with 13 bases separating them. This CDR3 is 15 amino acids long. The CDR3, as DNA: TGTGCCAGCTCACCTCGGACAGTCACAAATGAAAAACTGTTTTTT. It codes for CASSPRTVTNEKLFF. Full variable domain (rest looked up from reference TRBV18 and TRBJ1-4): NAGVMQNPRHLVRRRGQEARLRCSPMKGHSHVYWYRQLPEEGLKFMVYLQKENIIDESGMPKERFSAEFPKEGPSILRIQQVVRGDSAAYFCASSPRTVTNEKLFFGSGTQLSVL.

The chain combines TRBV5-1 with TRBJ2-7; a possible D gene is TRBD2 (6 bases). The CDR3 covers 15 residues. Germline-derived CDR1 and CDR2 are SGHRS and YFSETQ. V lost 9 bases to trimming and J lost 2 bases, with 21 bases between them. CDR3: CATAIDGGAAYEQYF. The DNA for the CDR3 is TGCGCCACGGCAATAGACGGGGGTGCCGCCTACGAGCAGTACTTC.

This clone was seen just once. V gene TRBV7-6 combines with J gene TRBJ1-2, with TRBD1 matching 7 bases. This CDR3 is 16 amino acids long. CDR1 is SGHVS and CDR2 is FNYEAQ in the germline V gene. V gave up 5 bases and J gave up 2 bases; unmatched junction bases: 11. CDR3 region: CASSPRPGTDNYGYTF. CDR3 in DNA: TGTGCCAGCAGCCCACGACCCGGGACAGACAACTATGGCTACACCTTC.

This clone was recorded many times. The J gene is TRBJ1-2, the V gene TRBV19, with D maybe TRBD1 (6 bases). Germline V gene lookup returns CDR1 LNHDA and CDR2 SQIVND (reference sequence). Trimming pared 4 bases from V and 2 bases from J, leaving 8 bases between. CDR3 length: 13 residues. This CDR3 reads CASSRQGNYGYTF. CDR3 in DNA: TGTGCCAGTAGTAGGCAGGGGAACTATGGCTACACCTTC.

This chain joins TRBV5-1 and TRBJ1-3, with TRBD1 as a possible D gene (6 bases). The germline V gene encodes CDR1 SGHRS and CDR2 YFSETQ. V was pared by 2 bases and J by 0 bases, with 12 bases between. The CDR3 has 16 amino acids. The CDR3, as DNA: TGCGCCAGCAGCTTATCGACAGGAAACTCTGGAAACACCATATATTTT. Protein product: CASSLSTGNSGNTIYF.

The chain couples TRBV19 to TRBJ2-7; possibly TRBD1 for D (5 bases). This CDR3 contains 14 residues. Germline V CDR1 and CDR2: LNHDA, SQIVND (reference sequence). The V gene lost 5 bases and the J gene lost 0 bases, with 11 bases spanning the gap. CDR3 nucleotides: TGTGCCAGTAGTCCCACAGGTTCCTCCTACGAGCAGTACTTC. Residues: CASSPTGSSYEQYF.

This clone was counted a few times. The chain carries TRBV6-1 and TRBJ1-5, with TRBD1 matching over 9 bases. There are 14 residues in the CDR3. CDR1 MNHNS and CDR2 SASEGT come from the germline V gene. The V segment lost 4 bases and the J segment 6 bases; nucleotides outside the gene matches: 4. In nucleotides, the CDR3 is TGTGCCAGCAGTGCACAGGGGGCGAGTCAGCCCCAGCATTTT. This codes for CASSAQGASQPQHF.

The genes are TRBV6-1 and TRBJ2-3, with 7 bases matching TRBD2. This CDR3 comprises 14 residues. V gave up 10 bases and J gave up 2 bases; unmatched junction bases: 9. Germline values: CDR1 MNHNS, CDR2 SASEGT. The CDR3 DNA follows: TGTGCCATAGGTGGGGGGGAACCCACAGATACGCAGTATTTT. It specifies CAIGGGEPTDTQYF.

CDR3: CASSQGGGVNSEAFF. The DNA for the CDR3 is TGCGCCAGCAGCCAAGGGGGAGGGGTCAACTCTGAAGCTTTCTTT. V usage is TRBV4-3 and J usage is TRBJ1-1, with D perhaps TRBD1 (5 bases). The CDR3 is 15 residues long. V lost 1 base and J lost 6, with 15 bases in between. The germline V gene has CDR1 LGHNA and CDR2 YSLEER.

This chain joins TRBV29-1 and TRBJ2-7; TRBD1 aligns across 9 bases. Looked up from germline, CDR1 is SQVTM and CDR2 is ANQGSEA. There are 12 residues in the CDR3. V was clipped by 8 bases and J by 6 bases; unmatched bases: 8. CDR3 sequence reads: CSISGTGPEQYF. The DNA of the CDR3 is TGCAGCATATCCGGGACAGGGCCCGAGCAGTACTTC.